One sample yielded the 2 T cell receptor beta chains listed below, sequenced in a study of CD8+ T cells in alopecia areata. Described treatment: oral pan-JAK inhibitor, 5-10 mg twice daily. After isolation, RNA underwent reverse transcription to generate cDNA as the sequencing template. Only in-frame clones appear in the TCRdb table, and some are missing; sequencing was by immunoSEQ multiplex PCR. The table lists 90,000 to 120,000 clones, 84% of them singletons. Material: CD8+ T cells sorted from blood, obtained at week 24, from a patient treated with tofacitinib. These receptors originate from a human donor with alopecia areata.

J is TRBJ1-2 and V is TRBV13; 7 bases match TRBD1. From germline, CDR1 is PRHDT and CDR2 FYEKMQ (reference sequence). The V segment lost 5 bases and the J segment 4 bases; nucleotides outside the gene matches: 7. The CDR3 length is 14 residues. The CDR3, as DNA: TGTGCCAGCAGCCAGCCGGGACAGATCTATGGCTACACCTTC. It translates to CASSQPGQIYGYTF.

The chain is built from TRBV29-1 and TRBJ2-5, with a tentative D call TRBD2 (6 bases). The germline V gene encodes CDR1 SQVTM and CDR2 ANQGSEA. This CDR3 has 12 amino acids. V was pared by 3 bases and J by 4 bases, with 9 bases between. The CDR3, as DNA: TGCAGCGTTGACGGACTACGAGAGACCCAGTACTTC. The encoded protein is CSVDGLRETQYF.